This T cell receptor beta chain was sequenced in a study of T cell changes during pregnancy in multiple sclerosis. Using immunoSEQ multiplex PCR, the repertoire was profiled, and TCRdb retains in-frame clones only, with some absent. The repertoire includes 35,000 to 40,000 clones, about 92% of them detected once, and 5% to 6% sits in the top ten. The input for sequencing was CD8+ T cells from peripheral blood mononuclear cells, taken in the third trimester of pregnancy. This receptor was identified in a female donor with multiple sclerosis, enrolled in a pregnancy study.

The CDR3 sequence is CASSIGGGFEQFF. CDR3 sequence (DNA): TGTGCCAGTAGTATAGGCGGCGGGTTTGAGCAGTTCTTC. The chain has TRBV19 and TRBJ2-1, with a tentative D call TRBD2 (5 bases). CDR3 length equals 13 residues. V lost 1 base and J lost 9, with 10 bases in between. The germline V gene has CDR1 LNHDA and CDR2 SQIVND (reference sequence).